These 21 T cell receptor beta chains share one sample of origin, sequenced in a study of blood T cell repertoires in COVID-19. Only in-frame clones appear in the TCRdb table, and some are missing; sequencing was by immunoSEQ multiplex PCR. The sample lists 130,000 to 150,000 clones; roughly 80% were seen once. Sequencing input: peripheral blood. The receptors derive from a woman of 80 years or more with acute or convalescent COVID-19.

CDR3 region: CASSDRGSSGNTIYF. The DNA of the CDR3 is TGTGCCAGCAGCGACAGGGGGAGCTCTGGAAACACCATATATTTT. This rearrangement joins TRBV3-1 (or the pseudogene TRBV3-2) to TRBJ1-3; 9 bases line up with TRBD1. Per germline, CDR1 LGHDT and CDR2 YNNKEL (reference sequence). With 5 bases clipped from V and 0 bases from J, the junction kept 2 bases outside the gene matches. There are 15 residues in the CDR3.

About this clone: At the DNA level, this CDR3 is encoded by other sequences in the same sample as well. V is TRBV29-1 and J is TRBJ1-1; the match to TRBD1 covers 10 bases. The CDR3 has 12 amino acids. CDR1 and CDR2 (germline): SQVTM, ANQGSEA. J was trimmed by 5 bases and V by 5 bases; bases with no gene match: 2. CDR3 bases: TGCAGCGTTAGGACAGGGGGAACTGAAGCTTTCTTT. The encoded protein is CSVRTGGTEAFF.

The table lists this clone with a count of one. The chain joins TRBV12-5 to TRBJ2-2; tentatively, D is TRBD2 (7 bases). This CDR3 has 17 amino acids. The V end was cut by 0 bases, the J end by 0 bases, with 11 bases between. Germline V gene sequence: CDR1 LGHNT, CDR2 FRNRAP. The CDR3 DNA reads TGTGCTAGTGGTTTGGTGCGAGGGGGGGCGAACACCGGGGAGCTGTTTTTT. The encoded protein is CASGLVRGGANTGELFF.

The CDR3 DNA sequence: TGTGCCAGCAGTCACCGCGGGGGTGGCACTGAAGCTTTCTTT. Amino acid sequence: CASSHRGGGTEAFF. This chain joins TRBV13 and TRBJ1-1, with D tentatively TRBD1 (5 bases). This CDR3 spans 14 amino acids. V lost 6 bases and J lost 4, with 15 bases in between. CDR1 is PRHDT and CDR2 is FYEKMQ in the germline V gene (reference sequence).

This clone was observed a few times. The genes are TRBV28 and TRBJ2-7, with 7 positions matching TRBD1. Germline assignment: CDR1 MDHEN and CDR2 SYDVKM. V dropped 5 bases and J dropped 8; count of bases not matched to a gene: 6. CDR3 length: 12 amino acids. The CDR3 bases are TGTGCCAGCAGTCTCCACAGGGGTCAGCAGTACTTC. Translated: CASSLHRGQQYF.

This chain uses TRBV27 with TRBJ1-5, with a weak D call TRBD1 (6 bases). Looked up from germline, CDR1 is MNHEY and CDR2 is SMNVEV (reference sequence). The CDR3 totals 15 residues. With 5 bases removed from V and 2 bases from J, the gap between germline ends came to 13 bases. CDR3: CASSRGGMGNQPQHF. DNA of the CDR3: TGTGCCAGCAGTAGGGGGGGGATGGGCAATCAGCCCCAGCATTTT.

The chain couples TRBV9 to TRBJ2-1; TRBD1 is a possible D gene (6 bases). Germline loops: CDR1 SGDLS, CDR2 YYNGEE. The CDR3 has 17 residues. The V and J ends lost 1 base and 2 bases respectively, with 16 bases between them. The CDR3 DNA is TGTGCCAGCAGCGTATTAGAAAGGGACATCCCCTACAATGAGCAGTTCTTC. It specifies CASSVLERDIPYNEQFF. The variable domain in full, with the rest retrieved from reference TRBV9 and TRBJ2-1, is DSGVTQTPKHLITATGQRVTLRCSPRSGDLSVYWYQQSLDQGLQFLIQYYNGEERAKGNILERFSAQQFPDLHSELNLSSLELGDSALYFCASSVLERDIPYNEQFFGPGTRLTVL.

This chain uses TRBV11-1 with TRBJ2-1; 7 nucleotides line up with TRBD2. In germline, CDR1 is SGHAT, CDR2 FQDESV (reference sequence). The CDR3 sequence is 15 residues long. J gave up 7 bases and V 5 bases, and 11 bases lay outside the gene matches. CDR3 loop: CASSPIGREGNEQFF. CDR3 coding DNA: TGTGCCAGCAGCCCCATCGGCAGGGAGGGGAATGAGCAGTTCTTC.

The chain employs TRBV20-1 and TRBJ2-1; TRBD2 might be the D (5 bases). Deletions cut 3 bases from V and 5 bases from J, with 11 bases between. The CDR3 has 13 residues. The germline CDR1 and CDR2 sequences are DFQATT and SNEGSKA (reference sequence). CDR3 DNA: TGCAGTGCTAGTCATTCCGGGGACAATGAGCAGTTCTTC. The encoded protein is CSASHSGDNEQFF.

This clone was seen more than once but under ten times. The rearrangement joins TRBV19 to TRBJ1-1; D uncertain. CDR3 length equals 16 residues. CDR1 is LNHDA, CDR2 SQIVND, per germline (reference sequence). V lost 0 bases and J 0 bases, leaving 11 bases between the germline ends. Here the CDR3 reads CASSIEALGVNTEAFF. In DNA form, the CDR3 reads TGTGCCAGTAGTATAGAGGCTTTAGGAGTGAACACTGAAGCTTTCTTT.

The V gene is TRBV15, the J gene TRBJ1-5; D ambiguous. The germline V gene has CDR1 LNHNV and CDR2 YYDKDF (reference sequence). V lost 0 bases, J lost 1 base, and 10 bases lay in between. This CDR3 comprises 16 residues. CDR3 DNA: TGTGCCACCAGCAGAGAGAAAGATGGCAGCAATCAGCCCCAGCATTTT. It translates to CATSREKDGSNQPQHF.

The rearrangement joins TRBV7-2 to TRBJ2-2; a possible D gene is TRBD2 (5 bases). With 5 bases removed from V and 2 bases from J, the gap between germline ends came to 15 bases. CDR3 length: 16 residues. Germline V CDR1 and CDR2: SGHTA, FQGNSA. The CDR3 bases are TGTGCCAGCAGCCTCTACGCAACGGGAAACACCGGGGAGCTGTTTTTT. This encodes CASSLYATGNTGELFF. The full variable domain, completed using reference TRBV7-2 and TRBJ2-2, is GAGVSQSPSNKVTEKGKDVELRCDPISGHTALYWYRQSLGQGLEFLIYFQGNSAPDKSGLPSDRFSAERTGGSVSTLTIQRTQQEDSAVYLCASSLYATGNTGELFFGEGSRLTVL.

The chain links TRBV12-3 or TRBV12-4 to TRBJ1-5; D ambiguous. V lost 7 bases to trimming and J lost 2 bases, with 9 bases between them. The CDR3 runs to 13 residues. The CDR3 sequence: CASKWAGNQPQHF. The CDR3 DNA sequence: TGTGCCAGCAAATGGGCAGGCAATCAGCCCCAGCATTTT.

V gene TRBV30 combines with J gene TRBJ1-5; D unclear. Germline V gene sequence: CDR1 GTSNPN, CDR2 SVGIG (reference sequence). The V end was cut by 1 base, the J end by 4 bases, with 5 bases between. The CDR3 runs 12 residues. This CDR3 reads CAWSAGNQPQHF. For the CDR3, the DNA is TGTGCCTGGAGTGCAGGTAATCAGCCCCAGCATTTT.

A few counts support this clone. This sequence joins TRBV7-9 and TRBJ1-1; D not certain. Germline CDR1 is SEHNR and CDR2 is FQNEAQ (reference sequence). CDR3 length equals 14 residues. V was cut by 4 bases and J by 2 bases, with 11 bases left in between. The CDR3 nucleotides read TGTGCCAGCAGCTCAGACACAGATAACACTGAAGCTTTCTTT. This gives the protein CASSSDTDNTEAFF.

This chain uses TRBV7-6 with TRBJ1-3; the D gene is possibly TRBD1 (5 bases). Looked up from germline, CDR1 is SGHVS and CDR2 is FNYEAQ. The CDR3 covers 15 residues. The V and J ends lost 4 bases and 0 bases respectively, with 10 bases between them. The CDR3 DNA sequence: TGTGCCAGCAGCTCGGACATCTCCTCTGGAAACACCATATATTTT. As protein: CASSSDISSGNTIYF.

This chain's CDR3 is CASSLGLAGGNEQFF. CDR3 coding DNA: TGTGCCAGCAGCTTAGGACTAGCGGGGGGGAATGAGCAGTTCTTC. The V and J genes are TRBV7-3 and TRBJ2-1, with 15 bases matching TRBD2. Germline loops: CDR1 SGHTA, CDR2 FQGTGA. Trimming removed 2 bases from V and 7 bases from J; junction bases left unmatched: 0. This CDR3 comprises 15 residues.

This clone has just one count. CDR3 nucleotide sequence: TGTGCCATCAACCCGGGAGATGGCAATGAGCAGTTCTTC. This sequence encodes CAINPGDGNEQFF. This rearrangement joins TRBV10-3 to TRBJ2-1; maybe TRBD2 (6 bases). The V gene lost 7 bases and the J gene lost 6 bases, with 13 bases spanning the gap. This CDR3 spans 13 amino acids. The V gene's germline CDR1 is ENHRY and CDR2 SYGVKD.

The V call is TRBV7-2, the J call TRBJ1-2; D ambiguous. The V and J ends lost 3 bases and 0 bases respectively, with 11 bases between them. From germline, CDR1 is SGHTA and CDR2 FQGNSA. The CDR3 sequence is 15 residues long. CDR3 sequence reads: CASSLGAGPNYGYTF. In nucleotides, the CDR3 is TGTGCCAGCAGCTTGGGTGCAGGCCCTAACTATGGCTACACCTTC.

The chain uses TRBV2 and TRBJ2-6, with TRBD1 identical over 8 bases. The CDR3 is made up of 16 amino acids. V lost 5 bases and J lost 4; bases outside the gene matches: 7. The germline V gene encodes CDR1 SNHLY and CDR2 FYNNEI. CDR3 sequence: CASSLDRASGANVLTF. As DNA, the CDR3 is TGTGCCAGCAGTTTGGACAGGGCCTCCGGGGCCAACGTCCTGACTTTC. Complete variable domain (other parts from reference TRBV2 and TRBJ2-6): EPEVTQTPSHQVTQMGQEVILRCVPISNHLYFYWYRQILGQKVEFLVSFYNNEISEKSEIFDDQFSVERPDGSNFTLKIRSTKLEDSAMYFCASSLDRASGANVLTFGAGSRLTVL.

The chain couples TRBV27 to TRBJ1-1, with a possible D match to TRBD1 (5 bases). V dropped 4 bases and J dropped 5 bases, with 17 bases sitting between them. The V gene's germline CDR1 is MNHEY and CDR2 SMNVEV (reference sequence). The CDR3 totals 15 residues. For the CDR3, the DNA is TGTGCCAGCAGTTACCTAGGGGTCGATGGAACTGAAGCTTTCTTT. Encoded protein: CASSYLGVDGTEAFF.